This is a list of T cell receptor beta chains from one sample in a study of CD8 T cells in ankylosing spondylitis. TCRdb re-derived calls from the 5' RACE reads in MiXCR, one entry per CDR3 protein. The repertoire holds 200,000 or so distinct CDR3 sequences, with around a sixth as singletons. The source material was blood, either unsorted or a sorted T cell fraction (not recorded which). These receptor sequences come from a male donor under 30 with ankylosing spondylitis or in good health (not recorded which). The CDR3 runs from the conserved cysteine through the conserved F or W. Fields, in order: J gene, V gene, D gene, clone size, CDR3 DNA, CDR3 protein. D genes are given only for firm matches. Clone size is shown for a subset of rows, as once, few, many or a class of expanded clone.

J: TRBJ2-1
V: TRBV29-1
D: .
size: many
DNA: TGCAGCGTTGGACAGGACTCCTACAATGAGCAGTTCTTC
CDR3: CSVGQDSYNEQFF

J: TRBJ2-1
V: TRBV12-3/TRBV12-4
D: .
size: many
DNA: TGTGCCAGCAGTTTATCTGTAGCGACTTACAATGAGCAGTTCTTC
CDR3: CASSLSVATYNEQFF

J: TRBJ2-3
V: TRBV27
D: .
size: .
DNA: TGTGCCAGCAGTCCTACCCAGTGGGGGGAGATCACAGATACGCAGTATTTT
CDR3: CASSPTQWGEITDTQYF

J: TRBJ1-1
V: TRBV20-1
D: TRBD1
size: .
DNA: TGCAGTGCTCCAGACAGGGTGGACACTGAAGCTTTCTTT
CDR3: CSAPDRVDTEAFF

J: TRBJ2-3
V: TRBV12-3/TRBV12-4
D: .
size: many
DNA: TGTGCCAGCACCCATTATCGGGGGCACACAGATACGCAGTATTTT
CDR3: CASTHYRGHTDTQYF

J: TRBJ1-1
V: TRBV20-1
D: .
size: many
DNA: TGCAGTGCCTCCATCGGGGGGGCGACTATCACTGAAGCTTTCTTT
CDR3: CSASIGGATITEAFF

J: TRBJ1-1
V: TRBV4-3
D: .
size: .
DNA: TGCGCCAGCAGCCAAGAAGTGGGTGTTGACACTGAAGCTTTCTTT
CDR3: CASSQEVGVDTEAFF

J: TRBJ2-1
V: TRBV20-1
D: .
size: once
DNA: TGCAGTGCTAGAGGGGGGGAGCAGTTCTTC
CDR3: CSARGGEQFF

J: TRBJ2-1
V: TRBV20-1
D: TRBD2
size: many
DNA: TGCAGTGCCCTGACTAGCGGGAGGGCCAATGAGCAGTTCTTC
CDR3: CSALTSGRANEQFF

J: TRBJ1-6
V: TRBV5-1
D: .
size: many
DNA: TGCGCCAGCAGCTTTAGATCGGACAGAAGAAGGAATTCACCCCTCCACTTT
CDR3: CASSFRSDRRRNSPLHF

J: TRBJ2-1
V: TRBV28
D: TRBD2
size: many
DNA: TGTGCCAGCGGGGAAGCGGGAGAAAGGTACAATGAGCAGTTCTTC
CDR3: CASGEAGERYNEQFF

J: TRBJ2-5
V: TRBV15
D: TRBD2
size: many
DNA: TGTGCCACCAGCTTCCGGACTAGCGGGAGTGAGACCCAGTACTTC
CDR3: CATSFRTSGSETQYF

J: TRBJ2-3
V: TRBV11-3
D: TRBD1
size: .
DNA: TGTGCCAGCAGCTACACAGGGGGTAGCACAGATACGCAGTATTTT
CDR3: CASSYTGGSTDTQYF

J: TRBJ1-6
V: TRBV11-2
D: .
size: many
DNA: TGTGCCAGCAGCTTAGATCTTGTAACGTCACCCCTCCACTTT
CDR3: CASSLDLVTSPLHF

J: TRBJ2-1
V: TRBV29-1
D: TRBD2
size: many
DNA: TGCAGCGTTGTGATGGTAGCGGGAGGCCTTGAGCAGTTCTTC
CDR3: CSVVMVAGGLEQFF